A selection of T cell receptor beta chains follows, all from one sample in a study of cytomegalovirus exposure and HLA in healthy donors. Generated by immunoSEQ multiplex PCR, the TCRdb table keeps only in-frame clones and is missing some. The sample lists 100,000 to 150,000 clones, approximately 91% occurring once. Input material: PBMCs. The source of these receptors is a man aged 25 to 40 in good health and CMV-seronegative. The CDR3 runs from the conserved cysteine through the conserved F or W. The D gene is left open where the match is weak. For some rows the clone size is stated as once, few or many, or as a class when expanded; others skip it.

CDR3,DNA,J,V,D,size
CASTPRERGTAIQYF,TGTGCCAGCACTCCCCGGGAGCGGGGTACGGCCATTCAGTACTTC,TRBJ2-4,TRBV2,TRBD2,.
CASRVSLYEQYF,TGCGCCAGCAGGGTGAGCCTCTACGAGCAGTACTTC,TRBJ2-7,TRBV5-1,.,.
CASWILQGTNEKLFF,TGTGCCAGCTGGATTTTACAGGGAACTAATGAAAAACTGTTTTTT,TRBJ1-4,TRBV6-1,.,.
CASSYGASGSNEQFF,TGTGCCAGCAGTTACGGGGCTAGCGGGAGCAATGAGCAGTTCTTC,TRBJ2-1,TRBV6-5,TRBD2,.
CASSSTGGYEQYF,TGTGCCAGCAGCTCAACGGGGGGCTACGAGCAGTACTTC,TRBJ2-7,TRBV11-2,TRBD2,.
CASSSLGLAVYNEQFF,TGTGCCAGCAGCTCCCTGGGACTAGCGGTCTACAATGAGCAGTTCTTC,TRBJ2-1,TRBV11-2,TRBD2,.
CASSHRGLAVTDTQYF,TGCGCCAGCAGTCACCGGGGACTAGCGGTCACAGATACGCAGTATTTT,TRBJ2-3,TRBV4-1,TRBD2,.
CASSDQIDYEQYF,TGTGCCAGCAGTGACCAGATTGACTACGAGCAGTACTTC,TRBJ2-7,TRBV6-1,.,.
CASSLAAGGKSPQHF,TGTGCCAGCAGCTTGGCAGCCGGCGGAAAATCGCCCCAGCATTTT,TRBJ1-5,TRBV5-6,.,.
CGSQRGYEQYF,TGTGGCAGCCAGAGGGGGTACGAGCAGTACTTC,TRBJ2-7,TRBV30,.,.
CASSTTGLPQHF,TGCGCCAGCAGTACGACAGGGTTGCCCCAGCATTTT,TRBJ1-5,TRBV10-2,TRBD1,.
CAAQGRGGTQYF,TGTGCCGCACAGGGTAGAGGGGGTACGCAGTATTTT,TRBJ2-3,TRBV2,.,.
CASSYPDRREPQHF,TGTGCCAGCAGTTACCCGGACAGGCGGGAGCCCCAGCATTTT,TRBJ1-5,TRBV6-6,TRBD1,once
CASSPTPGQGPPYEQYF,TGCGCCAGCAGCCCAACCCCCGGACAGGGCCCTCCCTACGAGCAGTACTTC,TRBJ2-7,TRBV4-1,TRBD1,.
CASSTEDTQYF,TGTGCCAGCAGTACGGAGGATACGCAGTATTTT,TRBJ2-3,TRBV6-5,.,.
CASSASGTTNYGYTF,TGTGCCAGCAGCGCGTCCGGGACTACCAACTATGGCTACACCTTC,TRBJ1-2,TRBV7-2,.,.
CASSQLTAADEQYF,TGCGCCAGCAGCCAACTGACGGCGGCTGACGAGCAGTACTTC,TRBJ2-7,TRBV4-1,.,once
CASTGTGSLGTDTQYF,TGTGCCAGTACCGGGACAGGGTCCTTGGGCACAGATACGCAGTATTTT,TRBJ2-3,TRBV27,TRBD1,once
CASSLAFGLESYEQYF,TGTGCCAGCAGCTTAGCATTCGGGTTGGAGTCCTACGAGCAGTACTTC,TRBJ2-7,TRBV11-2,.,.
CAWAGVAGVGPQHF,TGTGCCTGGGCCGGGGTTGCGGGGGTGGGGCCCCAGCATTTT,TRBJ1-5,TRBV30,.,.
CASSYRAGNQPQHF,TGTGCCAGTAGTTACAGGGCCGGCAATCAGCCCCAGCATTTT,TRBJ1-5,TRBV19,.,.
CASSSRGNTGELFF,TGTGCCAGCAGTTCGCGGGGGAACACCGGGGAGCTGTTTTTT,TRBJ2-2,TRBV27,.,.
CASSEGLAAEQYF,TGTGCCAGCAGCGAGGGACTAGCGGCCGAGCAGTACTTC,TRBJ2-7,TRBV7-6,TRBD2,.
CASSPGQAEAFF,TGTGCCAGCAGCCCGGGACAGGCTGAAGCTTTCTTT,TRBJ1-1,TRBV11-2,TRBD1,.
CATLYRDSNYGYTF,TGTGCCACCCTGTACCGGGACAGCAACTATGGCTACACCTTC,TRBJ1-2,TRBV19,TRBD1,.
CASSPPLASGNYEQYF,TGTGCCAGCAGCCCCCCGCTGGCTAGCGGGAACTACGAGCAGTACTTC,TRBJ2-7,TRBV5-4,TRBD2,.
CASTRLVRVYQETQYF,TGTGCCAGCACACGCCTAGTCCGTGTTTATCAAGAGACCCAGTACTTC,TRBJ2-5,TRBV2,.,few
CASSRTGQGTYGYTF,TGCGCCAGCAGTCGCACTGGACAGGGGACCTATGGCTACACCTTC,TRBJ1-2,TRBV23-1,TRBD1,.
CASSPDRVRSEKLFF,TGTGCCAGCTCACCAGACAGGGTGAGGAGTGAAAAACTGTTTTTT,TRBJ1-4,TRBV18,TRBD1,few
CASSVNPGGSYNEQFF,TGTGCCAGCAGCGTAAATCCGGGGGGCTCCTACAATGAGCAGTTCTTC,TRBJ2-1,TRBV9,TRBD2,.
CASSDSPVGPNEQFF,TGTGCCAGCAGTGATTCCCCCGTTGGCCCCAATGAGCAGTTCTTC,TRBJ2-1,TRBV25-1,.,.
CASRRTGTGPYEQYF,TGTGCCAGCAGACGAACCGGGACAGGCCCCTACGAGCAGTACTTC,TRBJ2-7,TRBV6-1,TRBD1,.
CASSLQGAGYEQYF,TGTGCCAGCAGCCTACAGGGGGCAGGGTACGAGCAGTACTTC,TRBJ2-7,TRBV6-5,TRBD1,.
CASSSGTSAAFTDTQYF,TGCGCCAGCAGCTCTGGAACTAGCGCGGCTTTCACAGATACGCAGTATTTT,TRBJ2-3,TRBV5-1,TRBD2,.
CASSARSGTETSVHEAFF,TGTGCCAGCAGCGCCAGATCCGGGACAGAGACTTCCGTTCATGAAGCTTTCTTT,TRBJ1-1,TRBV9,TRBD1,.
CASSQDRGSGANVLTF,TGCGCCAGCAGCCAAGACCGGGGGTCTGGGGCCAACGTCCTGACTTTC,TRBJ2-6,TRBV4-3,.,.
CASSLKQNTEAFF,TGTGCCAGCAGCTTAAAGCAGAACACTGAAGCTTTCTTT,TRBJ1-1,TRBV7-9,.,.